These 30 T cell receptor beta chains were all obtained from the same sample, sequenced in a study of blood T cell repertoires in COVID-19. Data came from immunoSEQ multiplex PCR; TCRdb stores just in-frame clones and leaves some out. The data contain approximately 200,000 clones, approximately 90% of them singletons. Sequencing was done on a sample of peripheral blood. Receptors were obtained from a man in his fifties or sixties who had recovered from COVID-19.

Only one count was recorded for this clone. The rearrangement uses TRBV5-4 and TRBJ2-7, with 7 positions matching TRBD1. Germline CDR1 SGHNT, CDR2 YYREEE (reference sequence). V gave up 2 bases and J gave up 2 bases; unmatched junction bases: 7. CDR3 length: 15 amino acids. In DNA, the CDR3 is TGTGCCAGCAGCTTTCCCCAGGACAGGACCTACGAGCAGTACTTC. Its protein is CASSFPQDRTYEQYF. Full variable domain (remainder filled in from reference TRBV5-4 and TRBJ2-7): ETGVTQSPTHLIKTRGQQVTLRCSSQSGHNTVSWYQQALGQGPQFIFQYYREEENGRGNFPPRFSGLQFPNYSSELNVNALELDDSALYLCASSFPQDRTYEQYFGPGTRLTVT.

The table lists this clone with a few counts. This chain uses TRBV5-6 with TRBJ1-1, with D possibly TRBD1 on 5 matching bases. This CDR3 region has 12 residues. Germline CDR1 SGHDT, CDR2 YYEEEE. Trimming removed 3 bases from V and 7 bases from J, with 10 bases in between. CDR3 DNA: TGTGCCAGCAGCTCCCCCGGGGGTGAAGCTTTCTTT. It is translated as CASSSPGGEAFF.

The V call is TRBV2, the J call TRBJ2-7; D is unresolved. This CDR3 spans 14 amino acids. Germline CDR1 SNHLY, CDR2 FYNNEI. V was clipped by 5 bases and J by 0 bases, with 11 bases between them. CDR3 DNA: TGTGCCAGCAGTAATTCGGGTTTCTCCTACGAGCAGTACTTC. Its protein is CASSNSGFSYEQYF.

This clone was seen a single time. The chain links TRBV5-1 to TRBJ2-2; a weak D match, TRBD1 (5 bases). V dropped 4 bases and J dropped 5 bases, with 12 bases sitting between them. Per germline, CDR1 SGHRS and CDR2 YFSETQ. The CDR3 extends over 14 amino acids. The DNA of the CDR3 is TGCGCCAGCAGCCCGGCAGGGCAGACCGGGGAGCTGTTTTTT. It encodes CASSPAGQTGELFF.

A few counts support this clone. V gene TRBV29-1 combines with J gene TRBJ1-6; 9 nucleotides agree with TRBD1. Trimming took 4 bases from V and 7 from J; bases not matched to a gene: 5. The CDR3 sequence is 14 residues long. Germline V gives CDR1 SQVTM, CDR2 ANQGSEA. The DNA of the CDR3 is TGCAGCGTTGTGTTTGGACAGGGGAATTCACCCCTCCACTTT. Translation: CSVVFGQGNSPLHF.

The chain uses TRBV28 and TRBJ2-7, with TRBD2 identical over 16 bases. With V trimmed by 7 bases and J by 1 base, 1 base remained unmatched. Per germline, CDR1 MDHEN and CDR2 SYDVKM. The CDR3 is 15 residues long. CDR3 in amino acids: CASTGLAGGSYEQYF. CDR3 bases: TGTGCCAGCACGGGACTAGCGGGAGGGTCCTACGAGCAGTACTTC.

The chain uses TRBV21-1 and TRBJ2-7; the table assigns TRBD1, which was not confirmed against the DNA. TRBV21-1 is a listed pseudogene. This CDR3 contains 14 residues. The CDR3 nucleotides are TGTGCCAGCCCAGAAGCCAGGGGCCTCTACGAGCAGTACTTC. It translates to CASPEARGLYEQYF.

The chain uses TRBV30 and TRBJ2-3, with D perhaps TRBD2 (6 bases). V was cut by 3 bases and J by 2 bases, with 18 bases left in between. Germline CDR1 GTSNPN, CDR2 SVGIG (reference sequence). This CDR3 spans 16 amino acids. Here the CDR3 reads CAWSRLLGGATDTQYF. The DNA for the CDR3 is TGTGCCTGGAGCCGTCTTTTGGGCGGGGCCACAGATACGCAGTATTTT.

Only one count was recorded for this clone. This chain links TRBV5-1 with TRBJ1-5; 8 bases align to TRBD1. V trimming: 4 bases; J trimming: 2 bases; junction bases outside the gene matches: 5. This CDR3 spans 15 amino acids. Germline V gene sequence: CDR1 SGHRS, CDR2 YFSETQ. The CDR3 nucleotides read TGCGCCAGCAGCCCGACAGGGGAGGGCAATCAGCCCCAGCATTTT. This gives the protein CASSPTGEGNQPQHF. Supplemented by reference TRBV5-1 and TRBJ1-5, the full variable domain reads KAGVTQTPRYLIKTRGQQVTLSCSPISGHRSVSWYQQTPGQGLQFLFEYFSETQRNKGNFPGRFSGRQFSNSRSEMNVSTLELGDSALYLCASSPTGEGNQPQHFGDGTRLSIL.

The chain employs TRBV6-5 and TRBJ1-1, with D perhaps TRBD1 (6 bases). The germline CDR1 and CDR2 sequences are MNHEY and SVGAGI. The V end was cut by 4 bases, the J end by 8 bases, with 23 bases between. The CDR3 loop spans 16 amino acids. The DNA for the CDR3 is TGTGCCAGCAGTTCCGCTCGGACAGCTCTATTACGAGAAGCTTTCTTT. Protein product: CASSSARTALLREAFF.

The gene calls are TRBV7-9 and TRBJ2-7, with 12 bases that match TRBD2. Germline CDR1 SEHNR, CDR2 FQNEAQ (reference sequence). J was trimmed by 7 bases and V by 5 bases; bases with no gene match: 6. CDR3 size: 14 residues. The CDR3 nucleotides are TGTGCCAGCAGCCCTAGCGGGGGGGTACGGGAGCAGTACTTC. Encoded protein: CASSPSGGVREQYF.

This chain connects TRBV30 to TRBJ1-2; D unclear. The CDR3 has 13 amino acids. The V gene's germline CDR1 is GTSNPN and CDR2 SVGIG (reference sequence). Trimming took 2 bases from V and 6 from J, leaving 13 bases between them. The chain's CDR3 is CAWSPSLADGYTF. The CDR3 nucleotides are TGTGCCTGGAGTCCTAGCCTAGCTGATGGCTACACCTTC. Full variable domain (rest looked up from reference TRBV30 and TRBJ1-2): SQTIHQWPATLVQPVGSPLSLECTVEGTSNPNLYWYRQAAGRGLQLLFYSVGIGQISSEVPQNLSASRPQDRQFILSSKKLLLSDSGFYLCAWSPSLADGYTFGSGTRLTVV.

This chain joins TRBV19 and TRBJ1-5; 8 nucleotides agree with TRBD1. Per germline, CDR1 LNHDA and CDR2 SQIVND (reference sequence). The CDR3 has 16 residues. After removal of 7 bases from V and 7 bases from J, the junction contained 15 bases not matched to a gene. Written as DNA, the CDR3 is TGTGCCAGTACCATGACCTGGACAGGGTTGAGCCAGCCCCAGCATTTT. It is translated as CASTMTWTGLSQPQHF.

The V and J genes are TRBV30 and TRBJ1-5; 7 nucleotides match TRBD1. V gave up 1 base and J gave up 1 base; unmatched junction bases: 7. In germline, CDR1 is GTSNPN, CDR2 SVGIG (reference sequence). The CDR3 is 16 amino acids. CDR3 DNA sequence: TGTGCCTGGAGTGGGACAGGCCTCCGGAGCAATCAGCCCCAGCATTTT. It encodes CAWSGTGLRSNQPQHF.

The chain uses TRBV29-1 and TRBJ1-4, with TRBD1 matching 8 bases. Trimming cost V 5 bases and J 7 bases; bases outside gene matches: 6. The V gene's germline CDR1 is SQVTM and CDR2 ANQGSEA. This CDR3 is built from 13 residues. The CDR3 spells CSVYGQGVEKLFF. In DNA form, the CDR3 reads TGCAGCGTTTACGGACAGGGAGTTGAAAAACTGTTTTTT.

This clone was seen a few times. The genes are TRBV19 and TRBJ1-6, with D possibly matching TRBD1 (6 bases). Trimming cost V 3 bases and J 7 bases, with 10 bases left between them. The CDR3 is 14 residues long. The germline CDR1 and CDR2 sequences are LNHDA and SQIVND (reference sequence). The CDR3 bases are TGTGCCAGTAGTATGGGGGGGCCCAATTCACCCCTCCACTTT. Encoded protein: CASSMGGPNSPLHF.

The chain employs TRBV11-2 and TRBJ2-1, with 8 positions matching TRBD2. CDR3 length: 17 residues. The ends lost 0 bases at V and 0 bases at J; junction bases unmatched: 4. CDR1 is SGHAT and CDR2 is FQNNGV in the germline V gene. CDR3 region: CASSLDPRGGSYNEQFF. Here the CDR3 DNA reads TGTGCCAGCAGCTTAGATCCCCGGGGGGGCTCCTACAATGAGCAGTTCTTC.

This clone came up once. J is TRBJ2-3 and V is TRBV6-5, with D tentatively TRBD2 (5 bases). CDR3 length equals 15 residues. Germline V gene lookup returns CDR1 MNHEY and CDR2 SVGAGI. V gave up 0 bases and J gave up 6 bases, with 13 bases separating them. CDR3 DNA: TGTGCCAGCAGTTACTCGGGCACTCCGGGGGATACGCAGTATTTT. This sequence encodes CASSYSGTPGDTQYF.

The V and J genes are TRBV27 and TRBJ2-2, with TRBD2 matching over 7 bases. The ends lost 4 bases at V and 1 base at J; junction bases unmatched: 3. Per germline, CDR1 MNHEY and CDR2 SMNVEV (reference sequence). The CDR3 is made up of 15 amino acids. CDR3 DNA sequence: TGTGCCAGCAGTTACCAGCGGGGGAACACCGGGGAGCTGTTTTTT. Translation gives CASSYQRGNTGELFF.

This chain uses TRBV2 with TRBJ2-5, with 13 bases identical to TRBD2. Looked up from germline, CDR1 is SNHLY and CDR2 is FYNNEI. CDR3 length: 15 residues. Germline trimming cut 6 bases from V and 4 bases from J; bases unmatched to any gene: 5. CDR3: CASSGTSGVRETQYF. DNA for the CDR3: TGTGCCAGCAGCGGGACTAGCGGGGTCCGAGAGACCCAGTACTTC.

The chain combines TRBV5-4 with TRBJ1-1; 7 bases match TRBD1. The CDR3 runs 14 residues. V lost 5 bases, J lost 6 bases, and 10 bases stayed unmatched. Germline assignment: CDR1 SGHNT and CDR2 YYREEE (reference sequence). The CDR3 DNA is TGTGCCAGCAGACCGACAGGGAAAAGGGCTGAAGCTTTCTTT. As protein: CASRPTGKRAEAFF.

The chain carries TRBV7-6 and TRBJ1-5; 7 bases align to TRBD1. The V and J ends lost 4 bases and 4 bases, in that order; junction bases with no gene match: 7. The CDR3 runs 15 residues. Germline V CDR1 and CDR2: SGHVS, FNYEAQ. The CDR3 DNA is TGTGCCAGCAGCTCCTTCCCGGGACAGAATCAGCCCCAGCATTTT. Amino acid sequence: CASSSFPGQNQPQHF.

The CDR3 region has the DNA TGTGCCAGTAGTTCCCGGGGACAGGGGGCAACTGAAGCTTTCTTT. It codes for CASSSRGQGATEAFF. The chain joins TRBV19 to TRBJ1-1; 12 bases match TRBD1. V lost 5 bases, J lost 5 bases, and 6 bases stayed unmatched. Germline lookup yields CDR1 LNHDA and CDR2 SQIVND (reference sequence). This CDR3 is 15 amino acids long. The full variable domain, completed using reference TRBV19 and TRBJ1-1, is DGGITQSPKYLFRKEGQNVTLSCEQNLNHDAMYWYRQDPGQGLRLIYYSQIVNDFQKGDIAEGYSVSREKKESFPLTVTSAQKNPTAFYLCASSSRGQGATEAFFGQGTRLTVV.

The rearrangement joins TRBV30 to TRBJ2-4, with a tentative D call TRBD1 (6 bases). This CDR3 spans 12 amino acids. Germline CDR1 reads GTSNPN; CDR2 reads SVGIG (reference sequence). The V and J ends lost 6 bases and 6 bases respectively, with 12 bases between them. In DNA form, the CDR3 reads TGTGCCTGTATACAGGGCGGAAACATTCAGTACTTC. The encoded protein is CACIQGGNIQYF. The full variable domain, in which reference TRBV30 and TRBJ2-4 provide the parts outside the CDR3, is SQTIHQWPATLVQPVGSPLSLECTVEGTSNPNLYWYRQAAGRGLQLLFYSVGIGQISSEVPQNLSASRPQDRQFILSSKKLLLSDSGFYLCACIQGGNIQYFGAGTRLSVL.

The V gene is TRBV7-9, the J gene TRBJ1-3; 8 bases line up with TRBD1. The CDR3 runs 15 residues. Germline V gene sequence: CDR1 SEHNR, CDR2 FQNEAQ (reference sequence). Germline trimming cut 5 bases from V and 7 bases from J; bases unmatched to any gene: 10. The DNA for the CDR3 is TGTGCCAGCAGCCCTGGACAGGGAACAGCCAACACCATATATTTT. It encodes CASSPGQGTANTIYF.

This clone was seen just once. The chain links TRBV6-5 to TRBJ2-3; D not resolved. Germline values: CDR1 MNHEY, CDR2 SVGAGI. Trimming cost V 4 bases and J 4 bases, with 9 bases left between them. The CDR3 extends over 13 amino acids. The CDR3: CASSSGWSDTQYF. The CDR3 coding sequence is TGTGCCAGCAGTTCCGGTTGGTCAGATACGCAGTATTTT.

The gene calls are TRBV11-2 and TRBJ2-1; D not resolved. This CDR3 spans 14 amino acids. The V and J ends lost 0 bases and 6 bases respectively, with 9 bases between them. Germline CDR1 and CDR2: SGHAT and FQNNGV. The CDR3 region is CASSLESRSNEQFF. For the CDR3, the DNA is TGTGCCAGCAGCTTAGAGTCTCGTTCCAATGAGCAGTTCTTC. The complete variable domain, with remaining parts taken from reference TRBV11-2 and TRBJ2-1, reads EAGVAQSPRYKIIEKRQSVAFWCNPISGHATLYWYQQILGQGPKLLIQFQNNGVVDDSQLPKDRFSAERLKGVDSTLKIQPAKLEDSAVYLCASSLESRSNEQFFGPGTRLTVL.

The V gene is TRBV19, the J gene TRBJ1-4; TRBD1 is a possible D gene (5 bases). This CDR3 comprises 13 residues. The germline gives CDR1 LNHDA, CDR2 SQIVND (reference sequence). V was pared by 6 bases and J by 7 bases, with 12 bases between. CDR3 nucleotides: TGTGCCAGTAGGGGACGGGGGACTGAAAAACTGTTTTTT. This encodes CASRGRGTEKLFF.

Here the CDR3 DNA reads TGCAGTGCTAGTGGCGCTAGCGGGAGCCAAGTCAATGAGCAGTTCTTC. It translates to CSASGASGSQVNEQFF. The chain links TRBV20-1 to TRBJ2-1; 10 nucleotides line up with TRBD2. The CDR3 consists of 16 residues. V dropped 3 bases and J dropped 6; count of bases not matched to a gene: 11. Germline V gives CDR1 DFQATT, CDR2 SNEGSKA (reference sequence).

The chain employs TRBV3-1 (or the pseudogene TRBV3-2) and TRBJ1-2, with D possibly being TRBD1 (6 bases). The germline V gene has CDR1 LGHDT and CDR2 YNNKEL (reference sequence). The CDR3 consists of 13 residues. With 4 bases removed from V and 8 bases from J, the gap between germline ends came to 14 bases. The CDR3 reads CASSPDRLRGYTF. As DNA, the CDR3 is TGTGCCAGCAGCCCTGACAGGCTGAGAGGCTACACCTTC.